This T cell receptor (beta chain) appears in the sequencing data of a study of T cells in Graves' hyperthyroidism and ophthalmopathy. This clonotype was detected many times. RNA transcripts provided the source from which TCR beta CDR3 regions were amplified. HTBI primers drove first-round RT-PCR of the TCR CDR3. Each CDR3 protein gets one entry after TCRdb re-called the multiplex PCR reads with MiXCR. The sample lists 600,000 to 650,000 distinct CDR3 sequences; around 15% were seen once. The sample was blood. The source of this sequence is a woman aged 25 to 39 with Graves' hyperthyroidism.

CDR3 amino acids: CASRPIQGAFNEAFF. CDR3 nucleotide sequence: TGTGCCAGCAGACCGATTCAGGGGGCCTTTAATGAAGCTTTCTTT. This sequence joins TRBV28 and TRBJ1-1; 8 nucleotides line up with TRBD1. From germline, CDR1 is MDHEN and CDR2 SYDVKM. Germline trimming cut 6 bases from V and 7 bases from J; bases unmatched to any gene: 13. The CDR3 consists of 15 residues.